This T cell receptor beta chain was captured in a study of CD8 T cells in ankylosing spondylitis. Quantitative 5'-RACE with molecular barcodes was used to make the TCR beta libraries. TCRdb redid the calling of the 5' RACE reads with MiXCR, one entry per CDR3 protein. In the table there are around 140,000 distinct CDR3 sequences, more than 15% of which are singletons. With regard to this clonotype: Its specificity is not known.

Whole-study results and caveats: Made up of several highly homologous variants, a TCR beta motif appeared characteristic of ankylosing spondylitis blood. The study looked at matched synovial fluid samples from ankylosing spondylitis patients. Disease-linked clones were reported to be significantly enriched there.

V lost 7 bases and J lost 1, with 11 bases in between. Looked up from germline, CDR1 is MDHEN and CDR2 is SYDVKM. The CDR3 covers 13 residues. The sequence came from a male donor with ankylosing spondylitis. Sequenced sample: blood, either unsorted or a sorted T cell fraction (not recorded which). The J gene is TRBJ2-7, the V gene TRBV28, with D perhaps given as TRBD1 or TRBD2 (5 bases each). The CDR3 DNA follows: TGTGCCAGCACCGAAGAGGGGTCCTACGAGCAGTACTTC. It translates to CASTEEGSYEQYF. Drawing the rest from reference TRBV28 and TRBJ2-7, the complete variable domain is DVKVTQSSRYLVKRTGEKVFLECVQDMDHENMFWYRQDPGLGLRLIYFSYDVKMKEKGDIPEGYSVSREKKERFSLILESASTNQTSMYLCASTEEGSYEQYFGPGTRLTVT.